What follows describes a single T cell receptor (beta chain). Trimming removed 10 bases at V and 0 bases at J, with 9 bases between. The CDR3 consists of 13 residues. CDR1 MNHEY and CDR2 SMNVEV come from the germline V gene (reference sequence). This entry belongs to a study of blood T cell repertoires in COVID-19. The wider study: PBMCs, B-cell-depleted T cells, or T cells were the source of the cDNA or gDNA that made up the material.

In the original workflow: Nucleated cell number was recorded as an estimate derived from reference gene primer amplification. Data came from immunoSEQ multiplex PCR; TCRdb stores just in-frame clones and leaves some out. The D gene and trimming were derived from the DNA, and the V and J assignments and clone size from that table. The sample has 150,000 to 200,000 clones, just over 85% seen once. This receptor was taken from a man in his forties or fifties with active or convalescent COVID-19. The chain employs TRBV27 and TRBJ2-2; D is perhaps TRBD2 (5 bases). The sequenced material came from peripheral blood. The CDR3 loop is CATTRANTGELFF. The CDR3 coding sequence is TGTGCCACGACGAGGGCGAACACCGGGGAGCTGTTTTTT.